The next 26 T cell receptor beta chains were all read from a single sample in a study of cytotoxic CD8 clonotypes in ibrutinib-treated CLL. Generated by immunoSEQ multiplex PCR, the TCRdb table keeps only in-frame clones and is missing some. Here the sample spans some 98,000 clones, approximately 78% being singletons. Sequenced here: PBMCs, sampled after 12 months of ibrutinib treatment. These TCRs come from a human donor with chronic lymphocytic leukemia.

The rearrangement links TRBV5-5 to TRBJ1-1, with D tentatively TRBD1 (5 bases). The ends were cut back, 4 bases at V and 11 bases at J, with 24 bases in the middle. CDR3 length: 15 residues. Germline V gene data show CDR1 as SGHKS and CDR2 as YYEKEE (reference sequence). The CDR3 nucleotides are TGTGCCAGCAGCCCGAAAGGGGCCTTGCCAACGGAGGCTTTCTTT. Residues: CASSPKGALPTEAFF.

The genes are TRBV6-5 and TRBJ1-3, with 8 bases that match TRBD1. Per germline, CDR1 MNHEY and CDR2 SVGAGI. This CDR3 is built from 14 residues. After removal of 6 bases from V and 4 bases from J, the junction contained 5 bases not matched to a gene. Here the CDR3 reads CASSRTGSGNTIYF. The CDR3 DNA reads TGTGCCAGCAGCAGGACAGGGTCCGGAAACACCATATATTTT.

The chain employs TRBV2 and TRBJ1-1; 11 positions agree with TRBD1. V was pared by 0 bases and J by 4 bases, with 19 bases of the junction left unmatched. CDR1 SNHLY and CDR2 FYNNEI come from the germline V gene. The CDR3 has 21 residues. Written as DNA, the CDR3 is TGTGCCAGCAGTGAAGCTAGCGGTGAAAGGACAGGGGGCGCGGGGATCACTGAAGCTTTCTTT. It specifies CASSEASGERTGGAGITEAFF.

The V gene is TRBV4-3, the J gene TRBJ2-7; perhaps TRBD1 as D (6 bases). The CDR3 spans 13 residues. Trimming left V 0 bases short and J 3 bases short, with 6 bases between. The germline gives CDR1 LGHNA, CDR2 YSLEER. The CDR3 reads CASSQEGGYEQYF. The DNA of the CDR3 is TGCGCCAGCAGCCAAGAAGGGGGCTACGAGCAGTACTTC.

J is TRBJ1-4 and V is TRBV2, with D possibly being TRBD1 (5 bases). Germline CDR1 is SNHLY and CDR2 is FYNNEI. V lost 7 bases, J lost 8 bases, and 14 bases lay in between. The CDR3 covers 13 residues. CDR3 DNA: TGTGCCAGCACCACGGGGGTTGGCGAAAAACTGTTTTTT. It yields the protein CASTTGVGEKLFF.

This clone showed up just once. The rearrangement uses TRBV7-3 and TRBJ2-3; unclear D gene. V was pared by 1 base and J by 3 bases, with 8 bases between. The CDR3 totals 14 residues. CDR1 is SGHTA and CDR2 is FQGTGA in the germline V gene. CDR3: CASSLMPRTDTQYF. The CDR3 DNA reads TGTGCCAGCAGCTTAATGCCGCGTACAGATACGCAGTATTTT.

The CDR3 here is CASRGIGNSPLHF. The CDR3 nucleotides are TGTGCCAGCAGGGGGATAGGGAATTCACCCCTCCACTTT. V is TRBV6-6 and J is TRBJ1-6; D gene ambiguous. Germline lookup yields CDR1 MNHNY and CDR2 SVGAGI (reference sequence). This CDR3 spans 13 amino acids. V lost 6 bases and J lost 7, with 10 bases in between.

The gene calls are TRBV5-1 and TRBJ2-5; TRBD2 might be the D (6 bases). Looked up from germline, CDR1 is SGHRS and CDR2 is YFSETQ. Deletions cut 0 bases from V and 4 bases from J, with 16 bases between. CDR3 size: 16 residues. DNA of the CDR3: TGCGCCAGCAGCTTGGATACTAGCCGAGTCTTAGAGACCCAGTACTTC. This codes for CASSLDTSRVLETQYF.

The chain combines TRBV28 with TRBJ2-7; 9 bases match TRBD1. The germline V gene encodes CDR1 MDHEN and CDR2 SYDVKM. The trim removed 6 bases at V and 2 bases at J, leaving 5 bases unmatched. The length of the CDR3 is 14 residues. The CDR3 is CASRSGQGTYEQYF. Written as DNA, the CDR3 is TGTGCCAGCAGGTCCGGACAGGGGACCTACGAGCAGTACTTC. Full variable domain (missing parts from reference TRBV28 and TRBJ2-7): DVKVTQSSRYLVKRTGEKVFLECVQDMDHENMFWYRQDPGLGLRLIYFSYDVKMKEKGDIPEGYSVSREKKERFSLILESASTNQTSMYLCASRSGQGTYEQYFGPGTRLTVT.

The V call is TRBV6-5, the J call TRBJ1-2; a weak D match, TRBD1 (5 bases). Deletions cut 6 bases from V and 0 bases from J, with 8 bases between. Germline V lookup: CDR1 MNHEY, CDR2 SVGAGI. The CDR3 covers 13 residues. The chain's CDR3 is CASSRQPNYGYTF. The CDR3 region has the DNA TGTGCCAGCAGCCGACAGCCTAACTATGGCTACACCTTC.

The chain uses TRBV7-2 and TRBJ2-7, with 10 bases identical to TRBD1. Germline CDR1 is SGHTA and CDR2 is FQGNSA. Losses at the gene ends were 3 bases for V and 7 bases for J; bases not matched to a gene: 15. The CDR3 has 17 amino acids. The CDR3 region is CASSFISTGQGSWEQYF. The CDR3 DNA follows: TGTGCCAGCAGCTTCATCTCTACGGGACAGGGGAGTTGGGAGCAGTACTTC.

The rearrangement links TRBV9 to TRBJ2-5; TRBD1 matches at 7 bases. The V gene end was trimmed by 2 bases and the J gene end by 4 bases; junction bases not matched to a gene: 5. The CDR3 spans 14 residues. Germline V CDR1 and CDR2: SGDLS, YYNGEE. Here the CDR3 reads CASSVTPGGETQYF. In DNA, the CDR3 is TGTGCCAGCAGCGTTACTCCAGGGGGAGAGACCCAGTACTTC.

This chain connects TRBV7-2 to TRBJ2-7; TRBD2 aligns across 9 bases. The CDR3 length is 15 residues. J gave up 3 bases and V 1 base, and 4 bases lay outside the gene matches. CDR1 and CDR2 from the germline V gene are SGHTA and FQGNSA. DNA for the CDR3: TGTGCCAGCAGCTTAGATGGGACTAGCTACTACGAGCAGTACTTC. Amino acids: CASSLDGTSYYEQYF.

V and J are TRBV6-6 and TRBJ1-2, with unresolved D. The CDR3 runs to 13 residues. Germline CDR1 MNHNY, CDR2 SVGAGI (reference sequence). Trimming removed 6 bases at V and 7 bases at J, with 15 bases between. The CDR3 nucleotides read TGTGCCAGCAGCCCCTCATCCGAAGTTGGCTACACCTTC. It translates to CASSPSSEVGYTF.

J is TRBJ1-5 and V is TRBV6-6, with D possibly TRBD1 on 6 matching bases. The germline V gene has CDR1 MNHNY and CDR2 SVGAGI (reference sequence). The CDR3 has 16 residues. The V end was cut by 0 bases, the J end by 7 bases, with 16 bases between. The chain's CDR3 is CASSYSRGGYGQPQHF. CDR3 nucleotides: TGTGCCAGCAGTTACTCGAGGGGGGGCTACGGGCAGCCCCAGCATTTT.

This chain links TRBV2 with TRBJ2-3, with a weak D call TRBD2 (6 bases). Trimming cost V 8 bases and J 1 base, with 13 bases left between them. The CDR3 has 14 amino acids. CDR1 SNHLY and CDR2 FYNNEI come from the germline V gene. The CDR3 here is CASAGPGGTDTQYF. The CDR3 coding sequence is TGTGCCAGCGCGGGACCGGGTGGCACAGATACGCAGTATTTT.

This chain connects TRBV30 to TRBJ2-1, with D unresolved. The germline gives CDR1 GTSNPN, CDR2 SVGIG (reference sequence). The V gene lost 7 bases and the J gene lost 7 bases, with 11 bases spanning the gap. CDR3 length: 11 residues. CDR3 amino acids: CASSGLNEQFF. The CDR3 DNA reads as TGTGCCTCCTCGGGTTTGAATGAGCAGTTCTTC.

This clone was seen just once. The rearrangement uses TRBV6-6 and TRBJ2-5; no definite D call. The V gene lost 2 bases and the J gene lost 1 base, with 11 bases spanning the gap. The V gene's germline CDR1 is MNHNY and CDR2 SVGAGI (reference sequence). The CDR3 length is 15 residues. The CDR3 nucleotides read TGTGCCAGCAGTTACGTATCCAGCCCCCAAGAGACCCAGTACTTC. This gives the protein CASSYVSSPQETQYF.

The V call is TRBV6-1, the J call TRBJ1-2; 8 bases map to TRBD1. With 4 bases clipped from V and 8 bases from J, the junction kept 12 bases outside the gene matches. Germline V gene sequence: CDR1 MNHNS, CDR2 SASEGT. The CDR3 loop spans 15 amino acids. CDR3 residues: CASSASDRARLGYTF. In DNA, the CDR3 is TGTGCCAGCAGTGCATCGGACAGGGCGCGGCTCGGCTACACCTTC.

The CDR3 sequence: CASGVAAQETQYF. The CDR3 DNA reads TGTGCCAGCGGGGTAGCGGCTCAAGAGACCCAGTACTTC. The chain couples TRBV2 to TRBJ2-5; D is possibly TRBD2 (6 bases). Trimming took 8 bases from V and 2 from J, leaving 12 bases between them. CDR1 SNHLY and CDR2 FYNNEI come from the germline V gene. This CDR3 comprises 13 residues. The full variable domain, with the rest looked up from reference TRBV2 and TRBJ2-5, is EPEVTQTPSHQVTQMGQEVILRCVPISNHLYFYWYRQILGQKVEFLVSFYNNEISEKSEIFDDQFSVERPDGSNFTLKIRSTKLEDSAMYFCASGVAAQETQYFGPGTRLLVL.

V gene TRBV28 combines with J gene TRBJ2-7; D possibly corresponds to TRBD2 (5 bases). V was trimmed by 6 bases and J by 4 bases, leaving 19 bases between them. The CDR3 has 15 residues. Germline V CDR1 and CDR2: MDHEN, SYDVKM. In DNA form, the CDR3 reads TGTGCCAGCAGCCAGCCACGGATCCCGGGGTACGAGCAGTACTTC. This sequence encodes CASSQPRIPGYEQYF.

V usage is TRBV19 and J usage is TRBJ2-7, with D possibly TRBD2 on 6 matching bases. CDR1 LNHDA and CDR2 SQIVND come from the germline V gene (reference sequence). CDR3 size: 15 residues. V gave up 3 bases and J gave up 7 bases, with 19 bases separating them. CDR3: CASSIARAGSREQYF. The CDR3, as DNA: TGTGCCAGTAGTATTGCTCGGGCGGGAAGTAGAGAGCAGTACTTC.

The V and J genes are TRBV5-1 and TRBJ1-2, with 8 bases identical to TRBD1. Germline V gene data show CDR1 as SGHRS and CDR2 as YFSETQ. The J segment lost 0 bases and the V segment lost 3 bases, leaving 4 bases of the junction unmatched. This CDR3 has 15 amino acids. The CDR3 DNA is TGCGCCAGCAGCTCTGGACAGGGTACTAACTATGGCTACACCTTC. Its protein is CASSSGQGTNYGYTF. The full variable domain, its missing parts supplied by reference TRBV5-1 and TRBJ1-2, is KAGVTQTPRYLIKTRGQQVTLSCSPISGHRSVSWYQQTPGQGLQFLFEYFSETQRNKGNFPGRFSGRQFSNSRSEMNVSTLELGDSALYLCASSSGQGTNYGYTFGSGTRLTVV.

This CDR3 is CSAFDREEQYF. The CDR3, as DNA: TGCAGTGCTTTCGACCGGGAGGAGCAGTACTTC. The chain combines TRBV20-1 with TRBJ2-7, with a possible D match to TRBD2 (6 bases). The length of the CDR3 is 11 residues. V lost 5 bases and J 7 bases, leaving 12 bases between the germline ends. Germline-derived CDR1 and CDR2 are DFQATT and SNEGSKA (reference sequence).

This rearrangement joins TRBV18 to TRBJ1-1; D unresolved. Trimming removed 1 base from V and 5 bases from J, with 5 bases in between. The CDR3 is 12 amino acids. Looked up from germline, CDR1 is KGHSH and CDR2 is LQKENI. In nucleotides, the CDR3 is TGTGCCAGCTCACCACGGGAAACTGAAGCTTTCTTT. As protein: CASSPRETEAFF.

The chain recombines TRBV5-1 with TRBJ1-4; tentatively, D is TRBD1 (5 bases). Germline values: CDR1 SGHRS, CDR2 YFSETQ. The CDR3 spans 16 residues. The V end was cut by 2 bases, the J end by 8 bases, with 19 bases between. CDR3 region: CASSLRGERSWEKLFF. The DNA for the CDR3 is TGCGCCAGCAGCTTAAGAGGGGAGAGAAGTTGGGAAAAACTGTTTTTT.